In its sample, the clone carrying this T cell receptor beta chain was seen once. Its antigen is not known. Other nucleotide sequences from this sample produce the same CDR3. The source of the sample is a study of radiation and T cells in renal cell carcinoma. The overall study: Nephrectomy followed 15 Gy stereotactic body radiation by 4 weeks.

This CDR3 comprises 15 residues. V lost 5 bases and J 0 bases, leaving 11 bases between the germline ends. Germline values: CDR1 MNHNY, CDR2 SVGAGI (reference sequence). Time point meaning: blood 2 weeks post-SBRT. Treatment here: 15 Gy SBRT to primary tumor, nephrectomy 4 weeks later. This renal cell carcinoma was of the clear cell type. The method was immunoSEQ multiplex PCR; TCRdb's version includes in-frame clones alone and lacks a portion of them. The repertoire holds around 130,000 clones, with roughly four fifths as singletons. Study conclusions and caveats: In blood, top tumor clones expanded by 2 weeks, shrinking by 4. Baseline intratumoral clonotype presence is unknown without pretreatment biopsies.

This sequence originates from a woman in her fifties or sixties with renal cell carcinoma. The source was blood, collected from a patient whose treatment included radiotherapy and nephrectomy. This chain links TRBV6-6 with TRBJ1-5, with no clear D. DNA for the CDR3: TGTGCCAGCAGTACTTCAGGAGTTAGCAATCAGCCCCAGCATTTT. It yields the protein CASSTSGVSNQPQHF.